These 20 T cell receptor beta chains came from one sample sequenced in a study of blood T cell repertoires in COVID-19. Using immunoSEQ multiplex PCR, the repertoire was profiled, and TCRdb retains in-frame clones only, with some absent. Altogether 91,000 or so clones are present, roughly 84% being singletons, with the ten largest covering 10% to 15%. Source material: peripheral blood. The origin of the receptors is a woman aged 55-70 years in a cohort sampled during active or convalescent COVID-19.

The V call is TRBV18, the J call TRBJ2-7, with D perhaps matching TRBD1 (6 bases). CDR3 length: 14 amino acids. Germline V gene lookup returns CDR1 KGHSH and CDR2 LQKENI. Trimming cost V 5 bases and J 2 bases, with 13 bases left between them. The CDR3 coding sequence is TGTGCCAGCTCAGACACAGGGCCCCCCTACGAGCAGTACTTC. Translation gives CASSDTGPPYEQYF.

The gene calls are TRBV6-6 and TRBJ1-1; D is uncertain. Germline V lookup: CDR1 MNHNY, CDR2 SVGAGI (reference sequence). Trimming took 4 bases from V and 6 from J, leaving 9 bases between them. The CDR3 runs 12 residues. This CDR3 reads CASSWRLSEAFF. For the CDR3, the DNA is TGTGCCAGCAGTTGGCGGCTCTCTGAAGCTTTCTTT.

The chain uses TRBV9 and TRBJ2-1; 11 bases map to TRBD2. The germline V gene encodes CDR1 SGDLS and CDR2 YYNGEE. The CDR3 spans 17 residues. V shed 0 bases and J 3 bases; nucleotides not matched to a gene: 5. Here the CDR3 DNA reads TGTGCCAGCAGCGTAGGATCAGGGACTAGCGGCTACAATGAGCAGTTCTTC. As protein: CASSVGSGTSGYNEQFF.

The chain carries TRBV5-6 and TRBJ2-1; D gene uncertain. There are 13 residues in the CDR3. V dropped 4 bases and J dropped 4 bases, with 9 bases sitting between them. The V gene's germline CDR1 is SGHDT and CDR2 YYEEEE. CDR3 sequence: CASSPRWYNEQFF. CDR3 DNA sequence: TGTGCCAGCAGCCCCCGGTGGTACAATGAGCAGTTCTTC.

The chain combines TRBV29-1 with TRBJ1-5; 11 bases agree with TRBD1. The CDR3 length is 15 residues. Germline CDR1 is SQVTM and CDR2 is ANQGSEA. With 6 bases clipped from V and 4 bases from J, the junction kept 8 bases outside the gene matches. CDR3 nucleotides: TGCAGCGTCTCCCTCGGGACAGGGGGGAATCAGCCCCAGCATTTT. Translating gives CSVSLGTGGNQPQHF.

This chain uses TRBV28 with TRBJ2-3, with 7 positions matching TRBD2. The CDR3 is 19 amino acids. Germline assignment: CDR1 MDHEN and CDR2 SYDVKM. Germline trimming cut 3 bases from V and 1 base from J; bases unmatched to any gene: 16. This chain's CDR3 is CASSLSLGVRAGGTDTQYF. The CDR3, as DNA: TGTGCCAGCAGTTTGAGCTTGGGTGTGCGGGCGGGGGGCACAGATACGCAGTATTTT.

The chain uses TRBV7-9 and TRBJ2-2; tentatively, D is TRBD1 (6 bases). Per germline, CDR1 SEHNR and CDR2 FQNEAQ (reference sequence). V was clipped by 8 bases and J by 0 bases, with 7 bases between them. There are 13 residues in the CDR3. The CDR3 sequence is CASPGANTGELFF. As DNA, the CDR3 is TGTGCCAGCCCAGGGGCGAACACCGGGGAGCTGTTTTTT.

V gene TRBV7-8 combines with J gene TRBJ1-4; D is uncertain. Looked up from germline, CDR1 is SGHVS and CDR2 is FQNEAQ. This CDR3 contains 13 residues. V lost 2 bases to trimming and J lost 8 bases, with 9 bases between them. This CDR3 is CASSLSTSEKLFF. The CDR3 DNA is TGTGCCAGCAGCTTATCTACGTCGGAAAAACTGTTTTTT.

The chain couples TRBV12-5 to TRBJ1-5, with 9 bases fitting TRBD1. CDR1 is LGHNT, CDR2 FRNRAP, per germline. The J segment lost 7 bases and the V segment lost 6 bases, leaving 7 bases of the junction unmatched. The CDR3 runs to 14 residues. The CDR3, as DNA: TGTGCTAGTGGGGTTGGACAGGGGAGGCAGCCCCAGCATTTT. Amino acid sequence: CASGVGQGRQPQHF.

This clone was seen just once. V is TRBV7-3 and J is TRBJ2-2, with 10 nucleotides matching TRBD2. The CDR3 runs to 15 residues. The J segment lost 4 bases and the V segment lost 5 bases, leaving 4 bases of the junction unmatched. The germline V gene has CDR1 SGHTA and CDR2 FQGTGA. The CDR3 region is CASSLSSGGTGELFF. The CDR3 DNA is TGTGCCAGCAGCCTCTCTAGCGGGGGCACCGGGGAGCTGTTTTTT.

The chain links TRBV28 to TRBJ2-5; D is possibly TRBD2 (6 bases). Trimming removed 3 bases from V and 2 bases from J, with 13 bases in between. The CDR3 runs 15 residues. Germline V CDR1 and CDR2: MDHEN, SYDVKM. The CDR3 DNA reads as TGTGCCAGCAGTTTTTCCCGACTAGTTCAAGAGACCCAGTACTTC. This sequence encodes CASSFSRLVQETQYF. The full variable domain, rest sourced from reference TRBV28 and TRBJ2-5, is DVKVTQSSRYLVKRTGEKVFLECVQDMDHENMFWYRQDPGLGLRLIYFSYDVKMKEKGDIPEGYSVSREKKERFSLILESASTNQTSMYLCASSFSRLVQETQYFGPGTRLLVL.

This chain links TRBV3-1 (or the pseudogene TRBV3-2) with TRBJ1-2; TRBD1 matches at 9 bases. The trim removed 1 base at V and 8 bases at J, leaving 5 bases unmatched. CDR1 and CDR2 (germline): LGHDT, YNNKEL (reference sequence). This CDR3 comprises 14 residues. The CDR3 protein is CASSQAQGARGYTF. The CDR3 DNA follows: TGTGCCAGCAGCCAAGCACAGGGGGCGCGGGGCTACACCTTC.

This clone was observed a single time. The CDR3, as DNA: TGCGCCAGCAGCCAAGTAGCAGCTCTCTATGGCTACACCTTC. Its protein product is CASSQVAALYGYTF. The chain has TRBV4-1 and TRBJ1-2; D gene unclear. In germline, CDR1 is MGHRA, CDR2 YSYEKL. The CDR3 runs to 14 residues. V dropped 1 base and J dropped 4 bases, with 10 bases sitting between them.

This chain links TRBV29-1 with TRBJ2-7; TRBD2 matches 10 bases. V was clipped by 4 bases and J by 2 bases; unmatched bases: 2. This CDR3 contains 13 residues. CDR1 is SQVTM and CDR2 is ANQGSEA in the germline V gene. CDR3 nucleotide sequence: TGCAGCGTTGGGGGACTAGCGACCTACGAGCAGTACTTC. This gives the protein CSVGGLATYEQYF.

This clone has only one observation. The same CDR3 also results from other DNA sequences found in this sample. The CDR3 loop reads CASSLGQGNYGYTF. DNA of the CDR3: TGTGCCAGCAGCCTAGGACAGGGGAACTATGGCTACACCTTC. The chain is built from TRBV7-9 and TRBJ1-2, with 9 bases that match TRBD1. The CDR3 length is 14 residues. V dropped 5 bases and J dropped 2; count of bases not matched to a gene: 3. CDR1 is SEHNR and CDR2 is FQNEAQ in the germline V gene (reference sequence).

The V gene is TRBV28, the J gene TRBJ1-2; TRBD1 aligns across 9 bases. J was trimmed by 7 bases and V by 6 bases; bases with no gene match: 6. The CDR3 has 13 residues. Per the germline V gene, CDR1 is MDHEN and CDR2 is SYDVKM. The CDR3 sequence: CASRRDRVVGYTF. For the CDR3, the DNA is TGTGCCAGCAGGCGGGACAGGGTCGTTGGCTACACCTTC.

The J gene is TRBJ2-1, the V gene TRBV20-1; 8 bases fit TRBD2. There are 14 residues in the CDR3. Germline CDR1 DFQATT, CDR2 SNEGSKA (reference sequence). V shed 3 bases, J shed 10 bases, and the junction held 11 bases outside the gene matches. The CDR3 spells CSASLAGGPREQFF. The CDR3, as DNA: TGCAGTGCTAGTCTAGCGGGTGGGCCTAGGGAGCAGTTCTTC.

J is TRBJ1-1 and V is TRBV6-5; weak D call: TRBD1 (5 bases). Deletions cut 0 bases from V and 8 bases from J, with 10 bases between. Germline CDR1 MNHEY, CDR2 SVGAGI. This CDR3 region has 13 residues. The CDR3 nucleotides read TGTGCCAGCAGTTACTCGGTAGGGGCGGAAGCTTTCTTT. Its translation: CASSYSVGAEAFF.

The chain couples TRBV29-1 to TRBJ2-2, with 8 bases that match TRBD1. The CDR3 is 12 amino acids. The germline V gene has CDR1 SQVTM and CDR2 ANQGSEA. The ends lost 6 bases at V and 8 bases at J; junction bases unmatched: 5. CDR3: CSVTGDGGELFF. CDR3 DNA: TGCAGCGTGACAGGGGATGGGGGGGAGCTGTTTTTT.

The J gene is TRBJ2-5, the V gene TRBV6-6; 11 positions agree with TRBD2. The CDR3 is made up of 16 amino acids. The germline V gene has CDR1 MNHNY and CDR2 SVGAGI (reference sequence). V lost 8 bases and J lost 5; bases outside the gene matches: 13. The DNA for the CDR3 is TGTGCCAGCCAAGGGGCTAGCGGGAGGACTAGGGAGACCCAGTACTTC. This translates into CASQGASGRTRETQYF.